What follows is one T cell receptor (beta chain) and its context. Trimming shortened V by 3 bases and J by 5 bases, and 13 bases separated the two germline ends. The CDR3 extends over 14 amino acids. The germline gives CDR1 KGHSH, CDR2 LQKENI. TCRdb's copy holds only in-frame clones and misses some; the assay was immunoSEQ multiplex PCR. The table lists about 57,000 clones, 93% of them singletons, with around 1.8% in the top ten. The sample originates from a study of T cell changes during pregnancy in multiple sclerosis. Sequenced material: peripheral blood, taken after pregnancy. This TCR derives from a female donor with multiple sclerosis, enrolled in a pregnancy study. V and J are TRBV18 and TRBJ2-5, with D possibly being TRBD1 (5 bases). In DNA form, the CDR3 reads TGTGCCAGCTCACCCCTACCCCCAGGGGAGACCCAGTACTTC. It codes for CASSPLPPGETQYF.